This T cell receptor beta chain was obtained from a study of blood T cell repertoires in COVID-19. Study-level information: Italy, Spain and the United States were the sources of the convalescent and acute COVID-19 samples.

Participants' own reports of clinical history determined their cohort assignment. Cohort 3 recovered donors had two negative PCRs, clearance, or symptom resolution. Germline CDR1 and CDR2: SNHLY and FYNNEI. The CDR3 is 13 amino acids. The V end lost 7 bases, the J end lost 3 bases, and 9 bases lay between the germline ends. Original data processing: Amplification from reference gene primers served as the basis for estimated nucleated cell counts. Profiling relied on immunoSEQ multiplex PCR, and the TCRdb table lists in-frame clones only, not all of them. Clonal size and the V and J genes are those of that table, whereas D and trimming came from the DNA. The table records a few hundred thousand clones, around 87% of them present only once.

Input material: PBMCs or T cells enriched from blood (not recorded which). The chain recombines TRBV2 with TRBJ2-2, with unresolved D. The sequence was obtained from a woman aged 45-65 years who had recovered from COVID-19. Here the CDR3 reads CASTPVYTGELFF. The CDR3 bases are TGTGCCAGCACTCCTGTATACACCGGGGAGCTGTTTTTT.